A single sample is the source of the 7 T cell receptor beta chains below, sequenced in a study of molecular identifiers for immune sequencing clone quantification. One entry per CDR3 protein, called by TCRdb with MiXCR from the PCR reads. This table holds tens of thousands of distinct CDR3 sequences, around a sixth found once. Sequenced input: naive CD8+ T cells from blood, with Jurkat cell RNA spiked in. The subset here: FACS-sorted CD8+CD4-CCR7+CD45RA+ naive T cells. Receptors originate from a human donor in good health. Some libraries in this study had Jurkat cell RNA spiked in.

This clonotype was counted ten times or more. This sequence joins TRBV19 and TRBJ2-1, with 7 bases matching TRBD2. In germline, CDR1 is LNHDA, CDR2 SQIVND (reference sequence). The length of the CDR3 is 15 residues. Losses at the gene ends were 1 base for V and 4 bases for J; bases not matched to a gene: 4. The CDR3 DNA reads TGTGCCAGTAGTATAGGGGAGGGACTTTACAATGAGCAGTTCTTC. Its protein is CASSIGEGLYNEQFF.

This clonotype was observed a few times. The chain links TRBV6-5 to TRBJ2-5, with 7 positions matching TRBD1. The junction had 8 bases not matched to a gene; V was cut back by 7 bases and J by 3 bases. This CDR3 spans 14 amino acids. CDR1 is MNHEY, CDR2 SVGAGI, per germline. The CDR3 region has the DNA TGTGCCAGCAAGCCTCTCGACAGGGAAGAGACCCAGTACTTC. This encodes CASKPLDREETQYF.

This clonotype was seen only a few times. The gene calls are TRBV20-1 and TRBJ2-3, with 11 bases aligning to TRBD2. Germline V lookup: CDR1 DFQATT, CDR2 SNEGSKA (reference sequence). The CDR3 loop spans 18 amino acids. Trimming removed 2 bases from V and 0 bases from J; junction bases left unmatched: 10. CDR3 DNA sequence: TGCAGTGCTAGACAAACTAGCGGGAGTTCTCCCAGCACAGATACGCAGTATTTT. The encoded protein is CSARQTSGSSPSTDTQYF.

Comment on this clonotype: This may be a read error, as it is one base from a much larger clone. This rearrangement joins TRBV4-2 to TRBJ2-5; 8 bases map to TRBD2. The ends lost 0 bases at V and 7 bases at J; junction bases unmatched: 10. The CDR3 is 16 amino acids. CDR1 and CDR2 (germline): LGHNA, YNFKEQ. For the CDR3, the DNA is TGTGCCAGCAGCCAAGAGGAGGCCAACCGGGGGGGGACCCAGTACTTC. It specifies CASSQEEANRGGTQYF.

The chain is built from TRBV27 and TRBJ1-5; the D is unclear. Trimming took off 5 bases at V and 4 bases at J, with 15 bases between the two ends. The CDR3 runs 15 residues. The germline V gene encodes CDR1 MNHEY and CDR2 SMNVEV (reference sequence). The CDR3 region is CASSPSGGGNQPQHF. For the CDR3, the DNA is TGTGCCAGCAGTCCTTCGGGCGGCGGGAATCAGCCCCAGCATTTT.

V and J are TRBV5-5 and TRBJ2-7; possibly TRBD1 or TRBD2 for D (5 bases each). Looked up from germline, CDR1 is SGHKS and CDR2 is YYEKEE (reference sequence). This CDR3 has 14 residues. The V gene lost 4 bases and the J gene lost 6 bases, with 17 bases spanning the gap. This chain's CDR3 is CASSLVRVRGEQYF. CDR3 DNA: TGTGCCAGCAGCCTGGTCAGGGTGAGGGGCGAGCAGTACTTC.

This clonotype has more than one count but fewer than ten. The chain uses TRBV12-3 or TRBV12-4 and TRBJ2-5; a weak D match, TRBD1 (5 bases). Trimming left V 3 bases short and J 9 bases short, with 11 bases between. The length of the CDR3 is 12 residues. CDR3 in DNA: TGTGCCAGCAGTTTTACCAGGGCGGCCCAGTACTTC. Protein: CASSFTRAAQYF.